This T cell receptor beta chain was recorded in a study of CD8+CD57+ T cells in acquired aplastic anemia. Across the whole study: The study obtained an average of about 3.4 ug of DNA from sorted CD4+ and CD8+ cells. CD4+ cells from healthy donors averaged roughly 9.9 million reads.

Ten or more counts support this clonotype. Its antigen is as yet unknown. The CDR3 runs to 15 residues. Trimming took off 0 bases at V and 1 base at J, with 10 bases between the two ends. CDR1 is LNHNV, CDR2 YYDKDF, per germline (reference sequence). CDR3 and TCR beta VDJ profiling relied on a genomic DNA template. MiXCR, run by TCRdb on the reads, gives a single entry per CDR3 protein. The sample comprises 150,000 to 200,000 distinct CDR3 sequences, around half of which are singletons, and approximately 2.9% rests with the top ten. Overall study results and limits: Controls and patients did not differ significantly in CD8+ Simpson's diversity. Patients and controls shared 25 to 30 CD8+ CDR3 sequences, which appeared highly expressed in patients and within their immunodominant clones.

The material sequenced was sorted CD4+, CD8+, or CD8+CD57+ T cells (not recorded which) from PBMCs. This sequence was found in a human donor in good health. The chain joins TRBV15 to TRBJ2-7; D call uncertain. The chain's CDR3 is CATSREFQASYEQYF. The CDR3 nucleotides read TGTGCCACCAGCAGAGAGTTTCAGGCGTCCTACGAGCAGTACTTC. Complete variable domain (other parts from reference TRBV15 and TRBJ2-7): DAMVIQNPRYQVTQFGKPVTLSCSQTLNHNVMYWYQQKSSQAPKLLFHYYDKDFNNEADTPDNFQSRRPNTSFCFLDIRSPGLGDTAMYLCATSREFQASYEQYFGPGTRLTVT.